This TCR beta chain appears in the sequencing data of a study of blood T cell repertoires in COVID-19 (dated by TCRdb to about 2020). Turning to the overall study: Samples from collaborators originated in the United States, Italy and Spain and spanned both the acute and convalescent phases of COVID-19. Samples came from the ongoing ImmuneRACE study (first 160 participants) plus 1,254 subjects from 6 global collaborators. A freely available public database, intended as a resource for researchers studying the immune response to SARS-CoV-2, is where the repertoires were released. Subjects who had been exposed to COVID-19, were actively infected with it, or had recovered from it provided the deeply sampled blood TCRbeta repertoires that made up the dataset. Where available, HLA class I and class II types were obtained from metadata supplied by the sample provider rather than from assay-based typing. Sample metadata almost always included a de-identified subject ID, COVID-19 status, age in years and sex. The material from the prospective study consisted of cDNA or gDNA derived from T cells, B-cell-depleted T cells, or PBMCs.

Concerning this clone: Its antigen remains undetermined. No qualities accompany the bases; no much larger clone lies one base away.

Germline trimming amounts to 6 bases on V and 1 base on J, with 9 as the count of junction bases outside the gene matches. Reading the germline V gene gives CDR1 SNHLY and CDR2 FYNNEI. From cysteine to phenylalanine, the CDR3 is 16 amino acids long. The kept DNA is CDR3 alone, 48 bases in frame from the first base. The collaborating institutions used their own protocols to collect whole blood in K2EDTA tubes. Collaborator samples were shipped for TCRbeta analysis as frozen whole blood, isolated PBMCs, or DNA extracted from either sample type. TCRbeta CDR3 regions were amplified from genomic DNA by means of the immunoSEQ Assay, a bias-controlled multiplex PCR. Per the original workflow: The number of nucleated cells in each sample was estimated by amplification of reference gene primers within the assay. Sequence reads were collapsed and filtered to measure the absolute abundance of every unique TCRbeta CDR3 rearrangement. For each sample, productive Simpson clonality was calculated by taking the square root of Simpson's diversity index across productive rearrangements. The table comes from immuneACCESS by way of TCRdb, which keeps in-frame sequences with V and J called. Part of the clones is missing from these tables; in studies checked, under half for an unresolved V gene and the rest for unknown reasons. The DNA was the basis for D and trimming; V, J and clone size are from that table. The sample records tens of thousands of clones, approximately 90% of which are singletons. Approximately 10% of the sample goes to the ten largest clones.

The paper as a whole reports these results and caveats: The amount of clinical and demographic metadata varied by source and participant and was provided uncurated.

Source material: peripheral blood. This TCR was sampled from a woman of 80 years or more with active COVID-19. The rearranged chain carries TRBV2 and TRBJ2-5, and TRBD2 matches 9 of the central bases. The CDR3 corresponds to CASRDKRGAIQETQYF. The DNA sequence is as follows: TGTGCCAGCAGGGACAAGCGGGGGGCCATCCAAGAGACCCAGTACTTC.